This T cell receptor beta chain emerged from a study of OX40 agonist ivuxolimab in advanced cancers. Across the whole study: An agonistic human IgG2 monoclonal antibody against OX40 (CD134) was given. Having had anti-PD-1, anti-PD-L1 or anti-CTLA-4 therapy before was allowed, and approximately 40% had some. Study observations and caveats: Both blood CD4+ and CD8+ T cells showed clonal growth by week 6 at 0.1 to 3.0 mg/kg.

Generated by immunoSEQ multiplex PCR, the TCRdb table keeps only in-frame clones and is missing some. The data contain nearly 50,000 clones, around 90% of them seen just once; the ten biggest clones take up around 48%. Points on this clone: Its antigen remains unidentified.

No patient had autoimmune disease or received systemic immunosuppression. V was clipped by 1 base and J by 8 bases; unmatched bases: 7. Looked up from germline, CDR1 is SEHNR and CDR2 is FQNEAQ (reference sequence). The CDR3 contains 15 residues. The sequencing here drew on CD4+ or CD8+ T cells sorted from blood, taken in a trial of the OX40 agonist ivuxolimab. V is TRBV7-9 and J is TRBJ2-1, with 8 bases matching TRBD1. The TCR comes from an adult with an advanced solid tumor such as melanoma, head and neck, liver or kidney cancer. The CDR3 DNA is TGTGCCAGCAGCTTAGGGCAGGGGGCGAGTGATGAGCAGTTCTTC. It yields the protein CASSLGQGASDEQFF.